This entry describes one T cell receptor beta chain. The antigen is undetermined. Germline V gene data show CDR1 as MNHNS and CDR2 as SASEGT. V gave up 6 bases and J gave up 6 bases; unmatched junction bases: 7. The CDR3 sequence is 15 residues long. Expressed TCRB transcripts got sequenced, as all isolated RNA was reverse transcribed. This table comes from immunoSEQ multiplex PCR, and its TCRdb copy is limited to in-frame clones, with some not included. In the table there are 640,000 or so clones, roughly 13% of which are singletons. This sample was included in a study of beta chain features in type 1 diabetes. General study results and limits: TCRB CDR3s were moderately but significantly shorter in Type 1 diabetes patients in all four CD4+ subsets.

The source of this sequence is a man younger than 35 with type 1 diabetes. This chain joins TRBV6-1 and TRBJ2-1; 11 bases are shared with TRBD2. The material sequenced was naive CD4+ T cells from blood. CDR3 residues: CASRPSGRPLNEQFF. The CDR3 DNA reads TGTGCCAGCAGACCTAGCGGGAGGCCCCTCAATGAGCAGTTCTTC.